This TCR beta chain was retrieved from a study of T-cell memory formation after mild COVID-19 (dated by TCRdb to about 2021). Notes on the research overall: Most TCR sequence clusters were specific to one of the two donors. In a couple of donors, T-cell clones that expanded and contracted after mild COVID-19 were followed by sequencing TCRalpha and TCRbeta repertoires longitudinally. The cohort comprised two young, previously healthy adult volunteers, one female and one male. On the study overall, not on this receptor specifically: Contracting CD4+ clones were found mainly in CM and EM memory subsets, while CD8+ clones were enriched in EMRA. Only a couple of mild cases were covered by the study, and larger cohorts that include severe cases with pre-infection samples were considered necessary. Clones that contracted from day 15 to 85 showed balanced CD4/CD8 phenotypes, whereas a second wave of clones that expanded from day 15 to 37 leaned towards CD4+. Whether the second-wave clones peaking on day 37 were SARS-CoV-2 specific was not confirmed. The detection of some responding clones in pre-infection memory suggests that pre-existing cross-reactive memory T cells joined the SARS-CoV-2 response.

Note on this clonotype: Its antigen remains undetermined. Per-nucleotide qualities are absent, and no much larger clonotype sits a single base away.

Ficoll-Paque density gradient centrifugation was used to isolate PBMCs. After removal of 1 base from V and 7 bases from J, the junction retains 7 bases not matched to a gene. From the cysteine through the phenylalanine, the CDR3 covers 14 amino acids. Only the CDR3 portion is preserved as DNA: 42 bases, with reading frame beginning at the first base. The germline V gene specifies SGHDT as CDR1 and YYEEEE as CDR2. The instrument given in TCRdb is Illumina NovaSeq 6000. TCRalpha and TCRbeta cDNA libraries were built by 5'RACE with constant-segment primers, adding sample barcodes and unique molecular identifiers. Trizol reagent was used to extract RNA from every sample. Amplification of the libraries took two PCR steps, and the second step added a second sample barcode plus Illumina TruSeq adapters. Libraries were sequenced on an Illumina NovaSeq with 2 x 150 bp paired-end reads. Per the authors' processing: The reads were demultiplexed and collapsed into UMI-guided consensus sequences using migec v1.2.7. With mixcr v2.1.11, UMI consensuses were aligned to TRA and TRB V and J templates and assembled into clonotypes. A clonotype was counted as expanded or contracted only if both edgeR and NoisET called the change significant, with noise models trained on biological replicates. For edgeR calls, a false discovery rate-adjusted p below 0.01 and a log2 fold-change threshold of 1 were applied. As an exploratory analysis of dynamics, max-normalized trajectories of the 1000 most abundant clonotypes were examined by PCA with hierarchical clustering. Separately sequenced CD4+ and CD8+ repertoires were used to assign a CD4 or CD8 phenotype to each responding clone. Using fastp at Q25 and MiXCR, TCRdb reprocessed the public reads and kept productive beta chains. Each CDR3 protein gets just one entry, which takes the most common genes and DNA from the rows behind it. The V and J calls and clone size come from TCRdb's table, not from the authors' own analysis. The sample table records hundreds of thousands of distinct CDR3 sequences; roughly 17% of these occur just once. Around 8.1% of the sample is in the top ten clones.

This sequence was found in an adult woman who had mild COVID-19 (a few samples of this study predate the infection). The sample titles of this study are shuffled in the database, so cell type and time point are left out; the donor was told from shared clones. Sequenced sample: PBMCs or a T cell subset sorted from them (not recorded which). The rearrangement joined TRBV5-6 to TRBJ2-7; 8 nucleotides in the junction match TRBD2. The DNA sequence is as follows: TGTGCCAGCAGCTTGAGCGGGGGAAGGAATGAGCAGTACTTC. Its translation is CASSLSGGRNEQYF.